The subject of this entry is one T cell receptor (beta chain). Its antigen is not identified. Other nucleotide sequences from this sample produce the same CDR3. This entry belongs to a study of cytomegalovirus exposure and HLA in healthy donors. Study-wide results and caveats: A later analysis revealed that TCR association rates differed between HLA loci, peaking at DRB1 and bottoming out at HLA-C.

CDR3 size: 12 residues. With 4 bases removed from V and 2 bases from J, the gap between germline ends came to 6 bases. The germline V gene encodes CDR1 SQVTM and CDR2 ANQGSEA. The PCR was carried out with 60 Vbeta primers and 13 Jbeta primers. Original analysis: In a later analysis, around 10 million of tens of millions of unique beta chains occurred in at least two donors. Generated by immunoSEQ multiplex PCR, the TCRdb table keeps only in-frame clones and is missing some. Clone size and the V and J calls come from that table; the DNA yielded D and trimming. The data contain around 280,000 clones, approximately 90% of them singletons.

V and J are TRBV29-1 and TRBJ1-5; no definite D call. The sequence came from a woman under 30 in good health and CMV-seronegative. Sample: PBMCs. The CDR3 sequence is CSVGGGNQPQHF. DNA for the CDR3: TGCAGCGTTGGAGGTGGCAATCAGCCCCAGCATTTT.